Presented here are 11 T cell receptor beta chains from one specimen sequenced in a study of blood T cell repertoires in COVID-19. Assay used: immunoSEQ multiplex PCR; TCRdb lists only in-frame clones, some missing. The sample includes 150,000 to 200,000 clones, approximately 88% of them seen just once. Sequencing used peripheral blood. The receptors here all came from a woman in her 40s with COVID-19, enrolled during active disease.

On this clone: This sample includes further DNA sequences coding for the same CDR3. The chain joins TRBV27 to TRBJ2-7; no definite D call. Trimming removed 5 bases at V and 0 bases at J, with 5 bases between. The CDR3 loop spans 12 amino acids. Germline CDR1 and CDR2: MNHEY and SMNVEV (reference sequence). The CDR3 loop reads CASSPGSYEQYF. The CDR3 DNA sequence: TGTGCCAGCAGTCCGGGCTCCTACGAGCAGTACTTC.

CDR3 sequence: CASGLAPNEQFF. For the CDR3, the DNA is TGTGCCAGCGGACTAGCCCCCAATGAGCAGTTCTTC. This chain connects TRBV28 to TRBJ2-1; 8 bases match TRBD2. The junction had 3 bases not matched to a gene; V was cut back by 8 bases and J by 6 bases. Germline V gene data show CDR1 as MDHEN and CDR2 as SYDVKM. This CDR3 region has 12 residues.

The CDR3 loop is CASSLAWEGGADGYTF. The DNA for the CDR3 is TGTGCCAGCAGCTTAGCGTGGGAAGGGGGCGCAGATGGCTACACCTTC. The V and J genes are TRBV7-9 and TRBJ1-2; 7 positions match TRBD1. J lost 6 bases, V lost 0 bases, and 10 bases had no gene match. Germline-derived CDR1 and CDR2 are SEHNR and FQNEAQ (reference sequence). CDR3 length: 16 amino acids.

V gene TRBV28 combines with J gene TRBJ1-6; TRBD1 matches at 9 bases. V gave up 5 bases and J gave up 1 base; unmatched junction bases: 6. The germline V gene encodes CDR1 MDHEN and CDR2 SYDVKM. The CDR3 runs to 17 residues. CDR3 sequence: CASSPGQGGSYNSPLHF. DNA for the CDR3: TGTGCCAGCAGTCCGGGACAGGGAGGTTCCTATAATTCACCCCTCCACTTT.

The V call is TRBV7-2, the J call TRBJ1-5; possibly TRBD1 for D (6 bases). Germline assignment: CDR1 SGHTA and CDR2 FQGNSA. Trimming left V 5 bases short and J 4 bases short, with 18 bases between. The CDR3 is made up of 16 amino acids. The CDR3 DNA sequence: TGTGCCAGCAGCGGTAGTGGGACACTCCCGAATCAGCCCCAGCATTTT. This translates into CASSGSGTLPNQPQHF.

V is TRBV7-8 and J is TRBJ1-1; TRBD1 is a possible D gene (6 bases). V lost 5 bases to trimming and J lost 6 bases, with 19 bases between them. The length of the CDR3 is 15 residues. Germline V gene lookup returns CDR1 SGHVS and CDR2 FQNEAQ. DNA of the CDR3: TGTGCCAGCAGCAAATGGGACGGGGGGCACTCTGAAGCTTTCTTT. Protein sequence: CASSKWDGGHSEAFF.

The chain links TRBV7-9 to TRBJ1-4, with a weak D call TRBD1 (5 bases). Germline V gives CDR1 SEHNR, CDR2 FQNEAQ (reference sequence). The CDR3 contains 15 residues. The V end was cut by 1 base, the J end by 3 bases, with 9 bases between. CDR3 sequence reads: CASSLEGWANEKLFF. The CDR3 DNA follows: TGTGCCAGCAGCTTAGAGGGGTGGGCTAATGAAAAACTGTTTTTT.

This chain links TRBV12-3 or TRBV12-4 with TRBJ1-4; no firm D call. V was trimmed by 5 bases and J by 12 bases, leaving 10 bases between them. The CDR3 extends over 11 amino acids. As DNA, the CDR3 is TGTGCCAGCAGTCCGGGGAGCCAACTGTTTTTT. It translates to CASSPGSQLFF.

As to this clone: The CDR3 does not close with the conserved phenylalanine or tryptophan, likely indicating a read error. The rearrangement links TRBV4-1 to TRBJ1-1; D is possibly TRBD1 (5 bases). The germline V and J ends were trimmed by 2 bases and 1 base, with 14 bases remaining between them. Looked up from germline, CDR1 is MGHRA and CDR2 is YSYEKL. This CDR3 region has 16 residues. The CDR3 reads CASSQQPPGANTEAFL. The DNA for the CDR3 is TGCGCCAGCAGCCAACAACCCCCTGGGGCGAACACTGAAGCTTTCCTT.

The gene calls are TRBV28 and TRBJ2-7; 10 bases match TRBD2. The V gene end was trimmed by 5 bases and the J gene end by 0 bases; junction bases not matched to a gene: 4. This CDR3 spans 15 amino acids. Germline V lookup: CDR1 MDHEN, CDR2 SYDVKM. In nucleotides, the CDR3 is TGTGCCAGCAGTACCCGGACTAGCGGCTCCTACGAGCAGTACTTC. Translating it yields CASSTRTSGSYEQYF.

This chain uses TRBV12-3 or TRBV12-4 with TRBJ1-2; no clear D. The CDR3 is made up of 13 amino acids. V lost 7 bases to trimming and J lost 1 base, with 10 bases between them. The CDR3 is CASTGSVNYGYTF. CDR3 in DNA: TGTGCCAGCACCGGGTCGGTTAACTATGGCTACACCTTC.